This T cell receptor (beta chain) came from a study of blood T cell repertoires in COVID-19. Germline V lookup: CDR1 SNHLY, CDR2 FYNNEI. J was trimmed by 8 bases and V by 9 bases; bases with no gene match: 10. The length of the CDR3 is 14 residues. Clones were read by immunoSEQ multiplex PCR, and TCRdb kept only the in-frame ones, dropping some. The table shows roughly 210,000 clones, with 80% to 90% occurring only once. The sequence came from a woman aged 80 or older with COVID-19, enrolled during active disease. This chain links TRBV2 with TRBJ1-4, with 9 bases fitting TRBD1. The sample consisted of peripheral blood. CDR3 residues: CASDPGQGTEKLFF. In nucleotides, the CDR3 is TGTGCCAGTGACCCGGGACAGGGAACAGAAAAACTGTTTTTT.